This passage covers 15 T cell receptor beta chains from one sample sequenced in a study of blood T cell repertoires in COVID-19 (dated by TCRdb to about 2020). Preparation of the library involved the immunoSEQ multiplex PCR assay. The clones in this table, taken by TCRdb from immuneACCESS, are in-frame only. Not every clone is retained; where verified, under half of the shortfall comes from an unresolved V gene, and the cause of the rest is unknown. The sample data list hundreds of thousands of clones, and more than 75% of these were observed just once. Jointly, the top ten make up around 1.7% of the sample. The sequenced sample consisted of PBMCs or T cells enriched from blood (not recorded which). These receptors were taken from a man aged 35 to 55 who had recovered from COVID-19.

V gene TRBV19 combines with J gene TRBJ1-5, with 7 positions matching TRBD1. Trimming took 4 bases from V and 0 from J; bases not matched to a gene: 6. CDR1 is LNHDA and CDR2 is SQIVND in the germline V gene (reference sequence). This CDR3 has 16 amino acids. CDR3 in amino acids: CASSTRQGYSNQPQHF. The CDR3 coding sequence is TGTGCCAGTAGTACCAGACAGGGATATAGCAATCAGCCCCAGCATTTT.

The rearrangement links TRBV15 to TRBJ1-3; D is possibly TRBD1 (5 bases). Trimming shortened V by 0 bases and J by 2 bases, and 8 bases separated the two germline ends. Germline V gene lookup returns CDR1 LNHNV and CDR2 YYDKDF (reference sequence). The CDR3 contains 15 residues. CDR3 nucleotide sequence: TGTGCCACCAGCAGAGAAGGGGTCCCTGGAAACACCATATATTTT. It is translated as CATSREGVPGNTIYF.

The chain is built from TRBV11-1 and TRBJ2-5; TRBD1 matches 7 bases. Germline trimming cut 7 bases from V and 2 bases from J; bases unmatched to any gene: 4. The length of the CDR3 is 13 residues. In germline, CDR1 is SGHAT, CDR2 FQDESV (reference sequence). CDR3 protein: CASTRTGQETQYF. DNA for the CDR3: TGTGCCAGCACCCGGACAGGACAAGAGACCCAGTACTTC.

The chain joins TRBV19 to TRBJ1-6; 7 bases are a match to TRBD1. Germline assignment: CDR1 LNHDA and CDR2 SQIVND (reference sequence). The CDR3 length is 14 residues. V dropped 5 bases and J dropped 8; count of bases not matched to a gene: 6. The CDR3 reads CASSFRQGYSPLHF. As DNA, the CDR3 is TGTGCCAGTAGTTTCCGACAGGGATATTCACCCCTCCACTTT. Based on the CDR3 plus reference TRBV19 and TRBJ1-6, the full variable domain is DGGITQSPKYLFRKEGQNVTLSCEQNLNHDAMYWYRQDPGQGLRLIYYSQIVNDFQKGDIAEGYSVSREKKESFPLTVTSAQKNPTAFYLCASSFRQGYSPLHFGNGTRLTVT.

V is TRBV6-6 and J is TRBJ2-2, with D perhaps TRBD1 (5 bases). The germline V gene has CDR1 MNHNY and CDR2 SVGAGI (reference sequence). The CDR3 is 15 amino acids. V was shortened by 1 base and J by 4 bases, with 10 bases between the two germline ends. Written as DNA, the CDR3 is TGTGCCAGCAGTTACTTCAGGGTGTCCACCGGGGAGCTGTTTTTT. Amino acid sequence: CASSYFRVSTGELFF.

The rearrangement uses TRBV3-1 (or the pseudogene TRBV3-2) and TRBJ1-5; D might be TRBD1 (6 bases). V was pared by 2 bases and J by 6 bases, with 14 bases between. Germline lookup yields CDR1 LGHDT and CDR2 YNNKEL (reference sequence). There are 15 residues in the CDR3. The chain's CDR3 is CASSQTPGGRQPQHF. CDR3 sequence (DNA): TGTGCCAGCAGCCAAACGCCGGGGGGGCGTCAGCCCCAGCATTTT.

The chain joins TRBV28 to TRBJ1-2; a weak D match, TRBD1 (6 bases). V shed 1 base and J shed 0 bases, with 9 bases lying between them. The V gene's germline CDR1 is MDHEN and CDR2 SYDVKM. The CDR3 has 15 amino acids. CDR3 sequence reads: CASSLSGASNYGYTF. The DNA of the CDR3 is TGTGCCAGCAGTTTATCAGGGGCATCTAACTATGGCTACACCTTC.

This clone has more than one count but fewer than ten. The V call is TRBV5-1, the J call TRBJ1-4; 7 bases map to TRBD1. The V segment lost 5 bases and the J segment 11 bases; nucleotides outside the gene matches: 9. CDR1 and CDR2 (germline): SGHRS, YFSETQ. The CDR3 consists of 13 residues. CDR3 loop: CASSSETGEKLFF. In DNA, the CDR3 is TGCGCCAGCAGTTCCGAAACAGGGGAGAAACTGTTTTTT.

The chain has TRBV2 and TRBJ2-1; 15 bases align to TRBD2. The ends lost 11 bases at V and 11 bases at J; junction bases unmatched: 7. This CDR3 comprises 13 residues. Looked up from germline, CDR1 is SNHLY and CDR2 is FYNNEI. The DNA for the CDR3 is TGTGCCGGGGCCGGGACTAGCGGGGGGAAGCAGTTCTTC. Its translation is CAGAGTSGGKQFF.

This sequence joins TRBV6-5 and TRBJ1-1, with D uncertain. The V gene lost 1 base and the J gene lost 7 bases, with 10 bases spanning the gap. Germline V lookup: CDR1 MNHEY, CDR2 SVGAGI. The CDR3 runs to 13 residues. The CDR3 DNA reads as TGTGCCAGCAGTTACTTGGCAGGCATTGAAGCTTTCTTT. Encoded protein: CASSYLAGIEAFF.

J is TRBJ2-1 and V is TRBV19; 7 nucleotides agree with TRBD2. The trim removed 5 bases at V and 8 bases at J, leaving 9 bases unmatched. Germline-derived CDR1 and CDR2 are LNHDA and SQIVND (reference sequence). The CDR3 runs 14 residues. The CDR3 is CASSLGLGSDEQFF. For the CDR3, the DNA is TGTGCCAGTAGTCTAGGACTAGGGTCTGATGAGCAGTTCTTC.

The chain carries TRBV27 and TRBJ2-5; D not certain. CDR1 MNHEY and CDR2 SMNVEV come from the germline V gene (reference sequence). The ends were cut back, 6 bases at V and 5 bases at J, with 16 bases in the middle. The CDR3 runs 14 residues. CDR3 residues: CASSASGGQETQYF. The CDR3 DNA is TGTGCCAGCAGCGCCTCCGGTGGGCAGGAGACCCAGTACTTC.

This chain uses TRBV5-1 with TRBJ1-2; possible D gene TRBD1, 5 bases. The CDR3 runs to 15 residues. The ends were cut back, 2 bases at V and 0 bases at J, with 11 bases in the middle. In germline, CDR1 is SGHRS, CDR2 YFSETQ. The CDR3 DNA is TGCGCCAGCAGCTTATCGGACACAGCTAACTATGGCTACACCTTC. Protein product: CASSLSDTANYGYTF.

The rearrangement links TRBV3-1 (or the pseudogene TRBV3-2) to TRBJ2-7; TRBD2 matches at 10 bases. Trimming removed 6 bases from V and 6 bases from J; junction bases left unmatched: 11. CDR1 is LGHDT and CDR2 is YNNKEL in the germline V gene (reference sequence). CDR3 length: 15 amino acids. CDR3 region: CASSNLAGVSLEQYF. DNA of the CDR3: TGTGCCAGCAGTAACCTAGCGGGGGTTTCTCTCGAGCAGTACTTC.

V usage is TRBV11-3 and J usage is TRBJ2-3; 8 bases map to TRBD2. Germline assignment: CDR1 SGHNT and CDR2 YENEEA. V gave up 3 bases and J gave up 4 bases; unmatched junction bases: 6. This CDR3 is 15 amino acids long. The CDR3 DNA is TGTGCCAGCAGCTTCGGGAGGGAGGGGGCAGATACGCAGTATTTT. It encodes CASSFGREGADTQYF.